This T cell receptor beta chain appears in the sequencing data of a study of T cell changes during pregnancy in multiple sclerosis. Trimming left V 3 bases short and J 3 bases short, with 9 bases between. CDR3 length: 13 residues. Germline assignment: CDR1 MNHEY and CDR2 SMNVEV (reference sequence). Produced via immunoSEQ multiplex PCR; TCRdb's table is partial and in-frame only. The sample includes more than 15,000 clones, roughly 88% of them seen just once. The sequencing used CD8+ T cells from peripheral blood mononuclear cells, collected after pregnancy. V gene TRBV27 combines with J gene TRBJ2-7; D is perhaps TRBD1 (6 bases). This receptor was obtained from a female donor in good health, enrolled as a control in a pregnancy study. This CDR3 reads CASSFSTGYEQYF. The CDR3 DNA reads as TGTGCCAGCAGTTTTTCGACAGGCTACGAGCAGTACTTC.